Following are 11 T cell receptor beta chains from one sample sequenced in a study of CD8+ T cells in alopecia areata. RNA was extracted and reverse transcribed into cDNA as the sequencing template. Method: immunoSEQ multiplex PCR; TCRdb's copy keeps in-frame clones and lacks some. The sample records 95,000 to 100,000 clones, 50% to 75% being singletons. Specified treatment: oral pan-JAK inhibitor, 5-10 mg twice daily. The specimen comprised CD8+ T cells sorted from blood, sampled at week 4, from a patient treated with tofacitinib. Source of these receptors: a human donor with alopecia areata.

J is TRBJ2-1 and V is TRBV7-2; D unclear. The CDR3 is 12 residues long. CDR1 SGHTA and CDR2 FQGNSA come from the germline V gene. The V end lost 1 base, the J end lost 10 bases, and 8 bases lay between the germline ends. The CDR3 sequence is CASSLVTEEQFF. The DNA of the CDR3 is TGTGCCAGCAGCTTAGTAACAGAAGAGCAGTTCTTC.

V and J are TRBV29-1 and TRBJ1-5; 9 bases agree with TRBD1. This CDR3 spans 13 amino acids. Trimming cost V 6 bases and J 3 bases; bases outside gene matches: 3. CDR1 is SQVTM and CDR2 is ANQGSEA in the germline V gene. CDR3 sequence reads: CSVGTGTNQPQHF. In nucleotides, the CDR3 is TGCAGCGTGGGGACAGGGACCAATCAGCCCCAGCATTTT.

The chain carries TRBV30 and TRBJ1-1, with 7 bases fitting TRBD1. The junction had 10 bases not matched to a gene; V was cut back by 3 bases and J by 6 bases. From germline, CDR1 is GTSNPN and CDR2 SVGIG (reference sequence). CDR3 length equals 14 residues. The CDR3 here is CAWRWSRGYAEAFF. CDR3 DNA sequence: TGTGCCTGGAGGTGGTCCAGGGGGTATGCTGAAGCTTTCTTT.

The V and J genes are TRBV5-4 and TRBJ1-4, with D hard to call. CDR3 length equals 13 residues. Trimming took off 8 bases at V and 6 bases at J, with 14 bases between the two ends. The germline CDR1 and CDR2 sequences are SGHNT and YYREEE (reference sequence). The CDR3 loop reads CASRFAPDEKLFF. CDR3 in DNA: TGTGCCAGTCGCTTCGCCCCGGATGAAAAACTGTTTTTT.

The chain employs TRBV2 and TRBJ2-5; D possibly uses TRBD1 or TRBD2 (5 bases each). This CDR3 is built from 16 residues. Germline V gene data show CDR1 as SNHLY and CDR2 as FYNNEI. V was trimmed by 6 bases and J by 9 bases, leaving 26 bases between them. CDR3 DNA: TGTGCCAGCAGAGCACTCGATCCGGGACGGCAAGACGCCCAGTACTTC. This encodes CASRALDPGRQDAQYF.

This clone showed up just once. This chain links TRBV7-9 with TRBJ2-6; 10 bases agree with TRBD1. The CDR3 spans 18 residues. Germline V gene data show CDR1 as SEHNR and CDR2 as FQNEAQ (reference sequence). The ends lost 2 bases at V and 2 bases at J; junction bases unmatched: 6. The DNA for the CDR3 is TGTGCCAGCAGCTTATCCGCCGGGACAGGGGCTGGGGCCAACGTCCTGACTTTC. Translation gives CASSLSAGTGAGANVLTF.

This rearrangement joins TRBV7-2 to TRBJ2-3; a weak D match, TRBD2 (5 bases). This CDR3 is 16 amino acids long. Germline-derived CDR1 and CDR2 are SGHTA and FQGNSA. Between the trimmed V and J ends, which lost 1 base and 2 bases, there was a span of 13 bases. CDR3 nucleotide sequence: TGTGCCAGCAGCTTAGTCGCGGCTAGCCTCACAGATACGCAGTATTTT. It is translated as CASSLVAASLTDTQYF.

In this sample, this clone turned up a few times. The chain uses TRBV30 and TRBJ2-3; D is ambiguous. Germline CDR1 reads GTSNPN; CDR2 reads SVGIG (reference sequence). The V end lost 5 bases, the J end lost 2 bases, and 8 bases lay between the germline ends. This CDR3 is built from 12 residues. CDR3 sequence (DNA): TGTGCCTGGGGCGGCCCCACAGATACGCAGTATTTT. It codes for CAWGGPTDTQYF.

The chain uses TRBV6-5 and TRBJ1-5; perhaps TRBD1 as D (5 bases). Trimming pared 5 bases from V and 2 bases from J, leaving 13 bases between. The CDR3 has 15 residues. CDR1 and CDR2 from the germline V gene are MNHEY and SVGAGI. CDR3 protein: CASSPRGVGNQPQHF. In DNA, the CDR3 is TGTGCCAGCAGTCCAAGAGGGGTAGGCAATCAGCCCCAGCATTTT.

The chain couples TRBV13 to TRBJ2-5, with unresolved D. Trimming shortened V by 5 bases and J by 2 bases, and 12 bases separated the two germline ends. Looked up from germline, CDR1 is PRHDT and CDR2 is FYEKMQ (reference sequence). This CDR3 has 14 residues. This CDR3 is CASSEDGEQETQYF. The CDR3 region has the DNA TGTGCCAGCAGCGAGGACGGTGAACAAGAGACCCAGTACTTC.

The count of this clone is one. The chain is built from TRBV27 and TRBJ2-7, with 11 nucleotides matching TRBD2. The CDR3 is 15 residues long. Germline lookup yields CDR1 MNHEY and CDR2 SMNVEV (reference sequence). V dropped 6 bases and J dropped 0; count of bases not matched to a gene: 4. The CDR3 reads CASSSSGRSSYEQYF. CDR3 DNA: TGTGCCAGCAGCTCTAGCGGGAGGAGCTCCTACGAGCAGTACTTC.